The TCR beta chain under discussion was sequenced for a study of blood T cell repertoires in COVID-19. The length of the CDR3 is 12 residues. Germline CDR1 and CDR2: ENHRY and SYGVKD. Trimming cost V 8 bases and J 4 bases, with 11 bases left between them. Authors' analysis steps: Amplifying reference gene primers gave estimates of nucleated cell counts. Measured with immunoSEQ multiplex PCR; TCRdb has only the in-frame clones, and not every one. That table supplies the V and J calls and clone size; D and trimming were determined from the DNA. The sample carries tens of thousands of clones, around 87% recorded once.

The clonotype was recovered from a woman older than 75 with active or convalescent COVID-19. The V and J genes are TRBV10-3 and TRBJ1-2, with D perhaps matching TRBD1 (6 bases). The material sequenced was peripheral blood. CDR3 nucleotides: TGTGCCATCCCCGGGACATTCTATGGCTACACCTTC. This encodes CAIPGTFYGYTF.